This T cell receptor (beta chain) was sequenced in a study of shared T cell receptors in the human thymus. Only a few counts were recorded for this clone. Assay used: immunoSEQ multiplex PCR; TCRdb lists only in-frame clones, some missing. The table shows 720,000 or so clones, with approximately 83% occurring only once. The same sample was also studied in work on human thymus T cells. That source notes: Those donating were healthy Finnish infants in corrective surgery for congenital heart defects. Resections from corrective heart surgery supplied the thymus tissue. Thymic and blood repertoires appeared to show biased V and J gene usage. Thymic repertoires from unrelated individuals overlapped highly, related research reported.

The sequence was collected from a girl under three years old with a congenital heart defect. The sequenced sample was thymocytes.

CDR3 loop: CASSQDGGAGYTF. The CDR3 bases are TGCGCCAGCAGCCAAGATGGAGGGGCGGGCTACACCTTC. This rearrangement joins TRBV4-1 to TRBJ1-2, with D tentatively TRBD1 (5 bases). Germline V CDR1 and CDR2: MGHRA, YSYEKL. V shed 0 bases and J shed 8 bases, with 10 bases lying between them. The CDR3 length is 13 residues.